Following are 2 T cell receptor beta chains from one sample sequenced in a study of T cell responses to AZD1222 COVID-19 vaccine. Data came from immunoSEQ multiplex PCR; TCRdb stores just in-frame clones and leaves some out. The sample records 90,000 to 150,000 clones, 85% to 90% being singletons. The specimen comprised peripheral blood, sampled on day 0 of AZD1222 vaccination. These receptors were collected from an adult in good health.

J is TRBJ1-1 and V is TRBV10-1; a weak D match, TRBD1 (5 bases). CDR3 size: 14 residues. Trimming cost V 4 bases and J 5 bases, with 14 bases left between them. Germline V gene sequence: CDR1 WNHNN, CDR2 SYGVQD (reference sequence). CDR3 nucleotides: TGCGCCAGCAGTGCAGGGTTCGCGGTGACTGAAGCTTTCTTT. This gives the protein CASSAGFAVTEAFF.

The rearrangement joins TRBV10-2 to TRBJ2-5, with D perhaps TRBD1 or TRBD2 (5 bases each). The CDR3 loop spans 12 amino acids. Germline lookup yields CDR1 WSHSY and CDR2 SAAADI. Trimming took off 6 bases at V and 4 bases at J, with 9 bases between the two ends. The CDR3 sequence: CASRGVPETQYF. In DNA, the CDR3 is TGCGCCAGCAGGGGGGTTCCAGAGACCCAGTACTTC.